One and the same sample provided the 13 T cell receptor beta chains below, sequenced in a study of shared clonotypes between healthy human individuals. TCRdb's copy holds only in-frame clones and misses some; the assay was immunoSEQ multiplex PCR. Of about 2 million clones detected, around 95% appear once; the ten largest clones hold around 0.13%. The sample was naive CD4+ T cells sorted from blood. The subset is: CD45RA+ positively selected. These TCRs come from a man aged 18 to 30 in good health.

The chain links TRBV30 to TRBJ2-1; 13 nucleotides align to TRBD2. V shed 1 base, J shed 2 bases, and the junction held 2 bases outside the gene matches. The CDR3 has 16 residues. Germline CDR1 GTSNPN, CDR2 SVGIG (reference sequence). The CDR3 sequence: CAWSATSGGAYNEQFF. The CDR3 nucleotides are TGTGCCTGGAGTGCCACTAGCGGGGGGGCCTACAATGAGCAGTTCTTC.

J is TRBJ1-1 and V is TRBV30, with a possible D match to TRBD1 (6 bases). V was shortened by 0 bases and J by 0 bases, with 11 bases between the two germline ends. The CDR3 extends over 15 amino acids. Germline assignment: CDR1 GTSNPN and CDR2 SVGIG (reference sequence). CDR3: CAWSVGGFVNTEAFF. The CDR3 DNA sequence: TGTGCCTGGAGTGTAGGGGGGTTCGTGAACACTGAAGCTTTCTTT.

This chain joins TRBV6-1 and TRBJ2-7, with D possibly being TRBD1 (5 bases). Trimming removed 10 bases at V and 2 bases at J, with 9 bases between. Germline V CDR1 and CDR2: MNHNS, SASEGT. The length of the CDR3 is 11 residues. The CDR3 region is CATRQTYEQYF. CDR3 nucleotide sequence: TGTGCCACCAGACAGACCTACGAGCAGTACTTC.

This chain joins TRBV25-1 and TRBJ2-5; perhaps TRBD2 as D (5 bases). Germline-derived CDR1 and CDR2 are MGHDK and SYGVNS. V dropped 5 bases and J dropped 4 bases, with 17 bases sitting between them. This CDR3 has 15 residues. The CDR3 region has the DNA TGTGCCAGCAGTACCCAGCGGAAGACCCCAGAGACCCAGTACTTC. This encodes CASSTQRKTPETQYF.

Details on this clone: Other DNA sequences from this sample encode an identical CDR3 as well. The chain recombines TRBV18 with TRBJ2-3, with 9 nucleotides matching TRBD2. CDR3 length equals 15 residues. Per the germline V gene, CDR1 is KGHSH and CDR2 is LQKENI. V gave up 6 bases and J gave up 2 bases; unmatched junction bases: 6. In DNA, the CDR3 is TGTGCCAGCTCGCCGACTAGCGGACTCACAGATACGCAGTATTTT. Its protein is CASSPTSGLTDTQYF.

The rearrangement joins TRBV7-2 to TRBJ2-3; TRBD2 agrees at 7 bases. Trimming cost V 5 bases and J 2 bases; bases outside gene matches: 10. Germline V gene lookup returns CDR1 SGHTA and CDR2 FQGNSA. This CDR3 spans 16 amino acids. The CDR3 sequence is CASSLVYQRDTDTQYF. The CDR3 region has the DNA TGTGCCAGCAGCCTAGTTTACCAGCGGGACACAGATACGCAGTATTTT.

The genes are TRBV7-6 and TRBJ1-4, with 8 bases aligning to TRBD1. J gave up 10 bases and V 5 bases, and 6 bases lay outside the gene matches. CDR1 is SGHVS, CDR2 FNYEAQ, per germline. The CDR3 has 13 residues. The CDR3 region has the DNA TGTGCCAGCAGCACCCAGGGGGCGAGAAAACTGTTTTTT. Its translation: CASSTQGARKLFF.

The chain has TRBV5-1 and TRBJ2-3; no clear D gene. V gave up 0 bases and J gave up 8 bases, with 10 bases separating them. Germline V gene lookup returns CDR1 SGHRS and CDR2 YFSETQ. The CDR3 consists of 13 residues. CDR3 bases: TGCGCCAGCAGCTTGGTCGGTCCGGGTACGCAGTATTTT. This encodes CASSLVGPGTQYF.

V usage is TRBV5-1 and J usage is TRBJ2-1; 11 bases match TRBD2. The CDR3 loop spans 16 amino acids. With V trimmed by 4 bases and J by 5 bases, 8 bases remained unmatched. CDR1 is SGHRS and CDR2 is YFSETQ in the germline V gene. This CDR3 is CASSPVGSGGDNEQFF. CDR3 sequence (DNA): TGCGCCAGCAGCCCCGTTGGTAGCGGGGGGGACAATGAGCAGTTCTTC.

The genes are TRBV27 and TRBJ2-1; 9 nucleotides align to TRBD1. The CDR3 is 16 amino acids. CDR1 MNHEY and CDR2 SMNVEV come from the germline V gene (reference sequence). J lost 5 bases, V lost 1 base, and 6 bases had no gene match. CDR3 region: CASSLLGTGRDNEQFF. The CDR3 coding sequence is TGTGCCAGCAGTTTATTAGGGACAGGGAGGGACAATGAGCAGTTCTTC.

V gene TRBV28 combines with J gene TRBJ1-2, with TRBD1 matching over 7 bases. V trimming: 5 bases; J trimming: 2 bases; junction bases outside the gene matches: 5. Germline CDR1 reads MDHEN; CDR2 reads SYDVKM. The CDR3 consists of 14 residues. CDR3 sequence: CASSPLTGNYGYTF. Written as DNA, the CDR3 is TGTGCCAGCAGTCCCCTGACAGGGAACTATGGCTACACCTTC.

With regard to this clone: The junction shows a germline mismatch at one end, possibly a read error. The chain carries TRBV7-7 and TRBJ2-1; TRBD2 aligns across 7 bases. Germline-derived CDR1 and CDR2 are SSHAT and FNYEAQ (reference sequence). The CDR3 extends over 16 amino acids. CDR3 coding DNA: TGTGCTAGCAGGTCGGGACTACCCTCCTCCTACAATGAGCAGTTCTTC. Amino acids: CASRSGLPSSYNEQFF.

The chain has TRBV6-5 and TRBJ1-1; a weak D match, TRBD1 (5 bases). This CDR3 is built from 12 residues. From germline, CDR1 is MNHEY and CDR2 SVGAGI. Deletions cut 8 bases from V and 8 bases from J, with 15 bases between. The CDR3 spells CASASQGTEAFF. The CDR3 DNA reads as TGTGCCAGCGCAAGTCAGGGCACCGAAGCTTTCTTT.